These T cell receptor beta chains were read from a single sample in a study of high-grade serous ovarian cancer treatment subgroups. TCRdb keeps only in-frame clones here, not all; method: immunoSEQ multiplex PCR. The sample holds some 40,000 clones, 75% to 85% seen once. The source material was tumor tissue. Receptor source: a human donor with high-grade serous ovarian cancer. The CDR3 runs from the conserved cysteine through the conserved F or W. A D gene is named only where the DNA matches it firmly. A clone size is listed for some rows: how often the clone was seen (once, few, many), or a class if it is expanded.

j_call clone_size d_call v_call cdr3_nt cdr3_aa
TRBJ2-1 NA NA TRBV11-3 TGTGCCAGCAGCCGGGTGCTGGGCTCCGCCCTTACGGATGAGCAGTTCTTC CASSRVLGSALTDEQFF
TRBJ2-1 once NA TRBV9 TGTGCCAGCAGCGGGGGGCACGGTGAGCAGTTCTTC CASSGGHGEQFF
TRBJ2-3 NA NA TRBV12-5 TGTGCTAGTGGTTTGAATCCGGCAGATACGCAGTATTTT CASGLNPADTQYF
TRBJ2-1 NA NA TRBV5-1 TGCGCCAGCAGCTTGACACTAGGGGAGCAGTTCTTC CASSLTLGEQFF
TRBJ2-2 NA TRBD2 TRBV11-2 TGTGCCAGCAGCCCTGGGACTAGCGGGAGGGCCGGGGAGCTGTTTTTT CASSPGTSGRAGELFF
TRBJ2-3 NA NA TRBV5-1 TGCGCCAGCAGCTTGATGGTGTGGTGGGGATCTAGCACAGATACGCAGTATTTT CASSLMVWWGSSTDTQYF
TRBJ1-1 NA NA TRBV4-2 TGTGCCAGCAGCCAAGGAACCGAAGCTTTCTTT CASSQGTEAFF
TRBJ2-1 few TRBD2 TRBV5-1 TGCGCCAGCAGCTTGGCCTTAGCGGGAGCAAGTGAGCAGTTCTTC CASSLALAGASEQFF
TRBJ2-3 NA NA TRBV28 TGTGCCAGCAGTCTCCCCTGGACAAGAGATCCGCCAGATACGCAGTATTTT CASSLPWTRDPPDTQYF
TRBJ1-3 NA NA TRBV4-3 TGCGCCAGCAGCCACGGGGGTTCTGGAAACACCATATATTTT CASSHGGSGNTIYF
TRBJ1-1 NA NA TRBV5-1 TGCGCCAGCAGCTTGCAGGGACAGAACACTGAAGCTTTCTTT CASSLQGQNTEAFF
TRBJ1-1 few NA TRBV11-2 TGTGCCAGCAGCTTAGTTTCCGGTGAAGCTTTCTTT CASSLVSGEAFF
TRBJ2-3 NA TRBD2 TRBV19 TGTGCCAGTAGTATGGGGGGGTGGACCTCGGGCACAGATACGCAGTATTTT CASSMGGWTSGTDTQYF
TRBJ2-5 NA TRBD2 TRBV2 TGTGCCAGCAGTGCAGCGGGAGCAGAGACCCAGTACTTC CASSAAGAETQYF
TRBJ1-2 NA TRBD1 TRBV28 TGTGCCAGCTATGAGGGGGCGTGGTTTGGCTACACCTTC CASYEGAWFGYTF
TRBJ1-5 NA NA TRBV5-4 TGTGCCAGCAGCTTGAGTGGGAATCAGCCCCAGCATTTT CASSLSGNQPQHF
TRBJ2-7 NA NA TRBV6-4 TGTGCCAGCAGTGACCGGGCCATGAGTGCCTACGAGCAGTACTTC CASSDRAMSAYEQYF
TRBJ2-5 NA NA TRBV5-6 TGTGCCAGCAGCCTATCGTGGGAGACCCAGTACTTC CASSLSWETQYF
TRBJ2-3 NA NA TRBV5-1 TGCGCCAGCAGCTTAGACGGGACTTATACGCAGTATTTT CASSLDGTYTQYF
TRBJ2-6 NA NA TRBV6-5 TGTGCCAGCGCGGGGGCTGGTGGGGCCAACGTCCTGACTTTC CASAGAGGANVLTF
TRBJ1-3 NA NA TRBV7-2 TGTGCCAGCAGCCCGGATCGGGGGCACGGAAACACCATATATTTT CASSPDRGHGNTIYF
TRBJ2-7 NA TRBD1 TRBV6-1 TGTGCCAGCCGTACCGGGACAGGGACCTACGAGCAGTACTTC CASRTGTGTYEQYF
TRBJ1-1 once NA TRBV11-3 TGTGCCAGCAGCTTAGCTGCGGCAGCTGAAGCTTTCTTT CASSLAAAAEAFF